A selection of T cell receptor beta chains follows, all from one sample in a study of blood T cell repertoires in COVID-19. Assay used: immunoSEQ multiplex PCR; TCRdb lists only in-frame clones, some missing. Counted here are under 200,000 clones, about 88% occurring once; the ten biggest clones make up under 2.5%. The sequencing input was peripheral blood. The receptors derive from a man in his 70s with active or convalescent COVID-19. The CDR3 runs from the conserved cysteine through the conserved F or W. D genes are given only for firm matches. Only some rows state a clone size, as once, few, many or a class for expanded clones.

TGTGCCAGCAGCCTATACAGGGCGGTGGGTGAAAAACTGTTTTTT | CASSLYRAVGEKLFF | . | . | TRBJ1-4 | TRBV28
TGCGCCAGCAGTGATTCCCCCCGGGACAGCGGAAACACCATATATTTT | CASSDSPRDSGNTIYF | TRBD1 | . | TRBJ1-3 | TRBV10-1
TGTGCCAGCAGTTACTCCGCCAGGGGGAGATTTGCTGAAGCTTTCTTT | CASSYSARGRFAEAFF | TRBD1 | . | TRBJ1-1 | TRBV6-2/TRBV6-3
TGCGCCAGCAGTCGAACAGGGAACACTGAAGCTTTCTTT | CASSRTGNTEAFF | . | once | TRBJ1-1 | TRBV4-3
TGTGCCGGACGACTAGAAGAGACCCAGTACTTC | CAGRLEETQYF | . | few | TRBJ2-5 | TRBV2
TGTGCCATCAGTGAGTCGGGACGGGGGGGCGTGGCAGATACGCAGTATTTT | CAISESGRGGVADTQYF | TRBD2 | . | TRBJ2-3 | TRBV10-3
TGTGCCAGCAGTGATGCAGGTCCAATTTCCTACAATGAGCAGTTCTTC | CASSDAGPISYNEQFF | . | . | TRBJ2-1 | TRBV25-1
TGTGCCAGCAGCTTAGTGGGGGCTTATGAAGCTTTCTTT | CASSLVGAYEAFF | . | . | TRBJ1-1 | TRBV7-8
TGTGCCATCAGTGAGGGACTTCCCAACTACGAGCAGTACTTC | CAISEGLPNYEQYF | . | . | TRBJ2-7 | TRBV10-3
TGCGCCAGCAGCCATACTAGCGGGGGGAACTACGAGCAGTACTTC | CASSHTSGGNYEQYF | TRBD2 | . | TRBJ2-7 | TRBV5-1
TGCAGCGTTGCGATAAGCGGGGGGGGAAACACAGATACGCAGTATTTT | CSVAISGGGNTDTQYF | TRBD2 | . | TRBJ2-3 | TRBV29-1
TGTGCCAGCAGTTTCCCTTCGACAGGTGACGAAGTAATCTACGGCTACACCTTC | CASSFPSTGDEVIYGYTF | . | . | TRBJ1-2 | TRBV28
TGTGCCAGCAGCCCGTGGGCAGGGGGGTCCGGGGAGCTGTTTTTT | CASSPWAGGSGELFF | . | . | TRBJ2-2 | TRBV7-2
TGTGCCAGCAGCTTAGATCCTCGGGATACGCAGTATTTT | CASSLDPRDTQYF | . | . | TRBJ2-3 | TRBV7-6
TGTGCCAGCTGCCCCGGGGAAAGAGAGACCCAGTACTTC | CASCPGERETQYF | . | . | TRBJ2-5 | TRBV11-2
TGTGCCAGCAGGATGGGGACAATTGATCAGCCCCAGCATTTT | CASRMGTIDQPQHF | . | . | TRBJ1-5 | TRBV2
TGTGCCATCAGTGAGCGGGGAGAGAACACTGAAGCTTTCTTT | CAISERGENTEAFF | . | . | TRBJ1-1 | TRBV10-3
TGCGCCAGCAGCTTGCGGGTGGCCCGAGAGACCCAGTACTTC | CASSLRVARETQYF | . | . | TRBJ2-5 | TRBV5-1
TGTGCCAGCAGCTCACAGGGGGGAGGAAACACCATATATTTT | CASSSQGGGNTIYF | TRBD1 | . | TRBJ1-3 | TRBV7-2
TGCGCCAGCAGCCAAGATCGGGGTTACAATGAGCAGTTCTTC | CASSQDRGYNEQFF | . | . | TRBJ2-1 | TRBV4-3
TGTGCCAGCAGTGAAGTGGCTAGCGGGGTCTACGAGCAGTACTTC | CASSEVASGVYEQYF | TRBD2 | . | TRBJ2-7 | TRBV2
TGTGCCAGTAGTAAACCGGGACTAGCGCTAAATGAGCAGTTCTTC | CASSKPGLALNEQFF | TRBD2 | . | TRBJ2-1 | TRBV19
TGTGCCAGCAGCCCAAGATCGGACAGGGCTAGCGTGACGCAGTATTTT | CASSPRSDRASVTQYF | TRBD1 | . | TRBJ2-3 | TRBV7-9
TGTGCCAGCAGGGGGCCTAGCACAGATACGCAGTATTTT | CASRGPSTDTQYF | . | . | TRBJ2-3 | TRBV6-5
TGTGCCTGGAGTGTAGCCGGGGTCGGAACTAATGAAAAACTGTTTTTT | CAWSVAGVGTNEKLFF | . | . | TRBJ1-4 | TRBV30
TGTGCCAGCAGTAACGGGGGGGGCAGAAACAATGAGCAGTTCTTC | CASSNGGGRNNEQFF | TRBD2 | . | TRBJ2-1 | TRBV6-5
TGTGCCAGCAGCGGACAACGGGGCTACACCTTC | CASSGQRGYTF | . | once | TRBJ1-2 | TRBV12-3/TRBV12-4
TGCGCCAGCAGTGACACAGCTAACTATGGCTACACCTTC | CASSDTANYGYTF | . | . | TRBJ1-2 | TRBV5-1
TGTGCCAGCAGTACCCCGACTAGCGGGAGGGAGGGAGATACGCAGTATTTT | CASSTPTSGREGDTQYF | TRBD2 | . | TRBJ2-3 | TRBV28